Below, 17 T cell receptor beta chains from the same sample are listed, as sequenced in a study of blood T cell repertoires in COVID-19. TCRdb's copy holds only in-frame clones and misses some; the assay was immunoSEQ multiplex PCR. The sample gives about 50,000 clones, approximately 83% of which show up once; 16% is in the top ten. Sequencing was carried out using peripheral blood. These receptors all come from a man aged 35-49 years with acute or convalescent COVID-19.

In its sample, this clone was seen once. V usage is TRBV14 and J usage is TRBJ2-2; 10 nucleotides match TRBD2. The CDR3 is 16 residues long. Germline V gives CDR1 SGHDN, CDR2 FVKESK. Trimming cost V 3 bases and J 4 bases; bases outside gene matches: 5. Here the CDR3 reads CASSQLAGAGTGELFF. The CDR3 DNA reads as TGTGCCAGCAGCCAGCTAGCGGGAGCTGGCACCGGGGAGCTGTTTTTT.

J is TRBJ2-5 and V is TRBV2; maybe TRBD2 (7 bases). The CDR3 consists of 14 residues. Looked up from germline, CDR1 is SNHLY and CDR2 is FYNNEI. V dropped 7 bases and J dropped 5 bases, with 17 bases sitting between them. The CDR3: CASNGGGGGETQYF. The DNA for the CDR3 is TGTGCCAGCAACGGAGGGGGGGGTGGTGAGACCCAGTACTTC.

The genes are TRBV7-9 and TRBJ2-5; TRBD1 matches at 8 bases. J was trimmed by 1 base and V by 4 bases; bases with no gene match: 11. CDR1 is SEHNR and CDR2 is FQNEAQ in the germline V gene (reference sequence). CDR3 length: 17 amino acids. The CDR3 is CASSSTGQGYVQETQYF. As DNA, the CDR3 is TGTGCCAGCAGCTCCACCGGACAGGGATATGTCCAAGAGACCCAGTACTTC.

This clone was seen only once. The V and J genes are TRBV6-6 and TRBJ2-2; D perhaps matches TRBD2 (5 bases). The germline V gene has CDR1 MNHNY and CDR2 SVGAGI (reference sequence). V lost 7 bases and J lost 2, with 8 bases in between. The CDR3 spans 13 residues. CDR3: CASNRENTGELFF. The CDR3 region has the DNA TGTGCCAGCAACCGGGAAAACACCGGGGAGCTGTTTTTT.

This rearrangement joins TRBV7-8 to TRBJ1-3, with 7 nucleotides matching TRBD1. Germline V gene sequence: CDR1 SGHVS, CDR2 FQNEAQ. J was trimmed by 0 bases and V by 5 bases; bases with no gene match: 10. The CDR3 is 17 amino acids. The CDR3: CASSTRTGSVSGNTIYF. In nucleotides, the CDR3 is TGTGCCAGCAGCACCCGGACAGGCAGCGTCTCTGGAAACACCATATATTTT.

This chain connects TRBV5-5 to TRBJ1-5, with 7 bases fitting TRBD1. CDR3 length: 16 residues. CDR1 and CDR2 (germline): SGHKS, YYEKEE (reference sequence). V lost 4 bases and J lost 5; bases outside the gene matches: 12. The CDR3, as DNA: TGTGCCAGCAGCCCAGCGATCCGGGACAGATATCAGCCCCAGCATTTT. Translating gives CASSPAIRDRYQPQHF.

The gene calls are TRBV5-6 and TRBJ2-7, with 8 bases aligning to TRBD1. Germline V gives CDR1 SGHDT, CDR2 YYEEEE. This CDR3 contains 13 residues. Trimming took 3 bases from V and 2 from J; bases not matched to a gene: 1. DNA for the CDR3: TGTGCCAGCAGCTGGACAGGGACCTACGAGCAGTACTTC. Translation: CASSWTGTYEQYF.

The CDR3 protein is CASSSTGTLGTQYF. The CDR3 nucleotides read TGTGCCAGCAGCTCAACCGGGACTTTGGGGACCCAGTACTTC. The V call is TRBV5-5, the J call TRBJ2-5; maybe TRBD2 (6 bases). V lost 3 bases and J 7 bases, leaving 16 bases between the germline ends. The CDR3 totals 14 residues. The germline V gene encodes CDR1 SGHKS and CDR2 YYEKEE (reference sequence).

CDR3 loop: CASNSWERVGTGELFF. DNA for the CDR3: TGTGCCAGCAATTCGTGGGAGAGGGTGGGCACCGGGGAGCTGTTTTTT. J is TRBJ2-2 and V is TRBV4-2; D may be TRBD2 (5 bases). The CDR3 runs to 16 residues. From germline, CDR1 is LGHNA and CDR2 YNFKEQ. V gave up 7 bases and J gave up 4 bases, with 19 bases separating them.

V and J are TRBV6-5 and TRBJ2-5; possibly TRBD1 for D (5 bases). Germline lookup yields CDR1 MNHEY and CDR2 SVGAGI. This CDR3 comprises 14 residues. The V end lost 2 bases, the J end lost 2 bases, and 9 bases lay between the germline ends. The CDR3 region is CASSYMAGQETQYF. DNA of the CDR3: TGTGCCAGCAGTTACATGGCAGGGCAAGAGACCCAGTACTTC.

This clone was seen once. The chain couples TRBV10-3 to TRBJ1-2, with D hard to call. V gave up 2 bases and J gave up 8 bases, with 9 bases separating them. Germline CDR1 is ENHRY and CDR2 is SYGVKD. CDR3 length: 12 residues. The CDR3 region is CAISEPLAGYTF. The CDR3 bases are TGTGCCATCAGTGAGCCCCTTGCGGGCTACACCTTC.

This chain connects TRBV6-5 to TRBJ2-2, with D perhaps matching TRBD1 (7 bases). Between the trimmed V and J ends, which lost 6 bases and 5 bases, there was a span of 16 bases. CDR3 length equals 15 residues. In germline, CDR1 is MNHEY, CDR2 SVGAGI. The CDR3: CASSSVRGVTGELFF. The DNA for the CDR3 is TGTGCCAGCAGCTCCGTCAGGGGGGTAACCGGGGAGCTGTTTTTT.

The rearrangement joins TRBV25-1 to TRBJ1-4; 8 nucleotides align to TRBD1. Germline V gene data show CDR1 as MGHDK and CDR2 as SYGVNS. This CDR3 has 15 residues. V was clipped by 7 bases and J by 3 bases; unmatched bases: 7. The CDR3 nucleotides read TGTGCCAGCACCCGCACACAGGGGGCTAATGAAAAACTGTTTTTT. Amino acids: CASTRTQGANEKLFF.

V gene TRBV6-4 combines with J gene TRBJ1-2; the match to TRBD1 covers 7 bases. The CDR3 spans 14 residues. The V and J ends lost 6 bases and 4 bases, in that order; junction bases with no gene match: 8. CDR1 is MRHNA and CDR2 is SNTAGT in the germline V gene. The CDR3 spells CASRAQGTAYGYTF. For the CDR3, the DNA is TGTGCCAGCAGAGCTCAGGGGACAGCCTATGGCTACACCTTC.

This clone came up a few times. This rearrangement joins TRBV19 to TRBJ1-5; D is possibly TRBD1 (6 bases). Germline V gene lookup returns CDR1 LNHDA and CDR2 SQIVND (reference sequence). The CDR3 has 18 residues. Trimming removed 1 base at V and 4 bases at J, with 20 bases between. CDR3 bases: TGTGCCAGTAGTATAGGTCAAGCCAGGGGACTAGCAAATCAGCCCCAGCATTTT. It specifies CASSIGQARGLANQPQHF.

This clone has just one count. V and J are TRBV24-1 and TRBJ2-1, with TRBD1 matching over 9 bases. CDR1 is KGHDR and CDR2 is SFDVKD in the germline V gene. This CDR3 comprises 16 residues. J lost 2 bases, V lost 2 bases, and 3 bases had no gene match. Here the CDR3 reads CATSDSQGAAYNEQFF. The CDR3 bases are TGTGCCACCAGTGATTCACAGGGGGCAGCCTACAATGAGCAGTTCTTC.

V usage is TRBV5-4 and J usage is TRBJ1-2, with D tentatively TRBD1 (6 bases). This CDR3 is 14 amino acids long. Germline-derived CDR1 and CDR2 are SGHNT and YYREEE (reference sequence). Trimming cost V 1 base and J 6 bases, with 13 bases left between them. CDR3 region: CASSLIGNRDGYTF. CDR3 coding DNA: TGTGCCAGCAGCTTGATCGGAAACAGGGATGGCTACACCTTC.